Below are 15 T cell receptor beta chains sequenced from a single sample in a study of blood T cell repertoires in COVID-19. The repertoire was sequenced with immunoSEQ multiplex PCR; TCRdb's copy has only in-frame clones and lacks some. Here the sample spans fewer than 110,000 clones, about nine tenths being singletons. The source material was peripheral blood. The receptors were sampled from a woman in her 30s with acute or convalescent COVID-19.

The chain carries TRBV6-6 and TRBJ2-5; TRBD1 matches at 8 bases. Germline V gene lookup returns CDR1 MNHNY and CDR2 SVGAGI (reference sequence). The CDR3 has 15 amino acids. V shed 6 bases and J 5 bases; nucleotides not matched to a gene: 11. This CDR3 reads CASSIGTGLGETQYF. CDR3 DNA sequence: TGTGCCAGCAGCATCGGGACAGGCCTAGGGGAGACCCAGTACTTC.

CDR3 nucleotide sequence: TGTGCCAGCACGGGACACCCGGTCGGGGAGCTGTTTTTT. Amino acids: CASTGHPVGELFF. The rearrangement uses TRBV28 and TRBJ2-2; perhaps TRBD1 as D (6 bases). V dropped 7 bases and J dropped 7 bases, with 13 bases sitting between them. Germline V gene sequence: CDR1 MDHEN, CDR2 SYDVKM. This CDR3 spans 13 amino acids.

The rearrangement links TRBV30 to TRBJ2-2; 8 nucleotides agree with TRBD2. The junction had 5 bases not matched to a gene; V was cut back by 1 base and J by 7 bases. CDR1 is GTSNPN and CDR2 is SVGIG in the germline V gene (reference sequence). The CDR3 runs 14 residues. The CDR3 loop is CAWSAGLAGGELFF. CDR3 nucleotide sequence: TGTGCCTGGAGTGCTGGACTAGCCGGCGGGGAGCTGTTTTTT.

The chain has TRBV5-4 and TRBJ2-7; 10 bases are a match to TRBD2. Losses at the gene ends were 8 bases for V and 1 base for J; bases not matched to a gene: 6. The CDR3 is 14 amino acids. Germline V gene sequence: CDR1 SGHNT, CDR2 YYREEE (reference sequence). The CDR3 bases are TGTGCCAGTTCCCTAGCGGGGGATTCCTACGAGCAGTACTTC. Amino acids: CASSLAGDSYEQYF.

The J gene is TRBJ2-5, the V gene TRBV10-3; 10 nucleotides match TRBD1. V dropped 0 bases and J dropped 4; count of bases not matched to a gene: 14. There are 19 residues in the CDR3. Germline assignment: CDR1 ENHRY and CDR2 SYGVKD. CDR3 coding DNA: TGTGCCATCAGTGAGTCGAACTCCCGGGACAGGGGTCTCGGAGAGACCCAGTACTTC. This sequence encodes CAISESNSRDRGLGETQYF.

This clone was counted once. Here the CDR3 reads CASGIKGRLAGENEQFF. In nucleotides, the CDR3 is TGTGCCAGCGGAATAAAGGGTAGACTAGCGGGAGAAAATGAGCAGTTCTTC. The V and J genes are TRBV2 and TRBJ2-1; TRBD2 matches 12 bases. Looked up from germline, CDR1 is SNHLY and CDR2 is FYNNEI. The CDR3 consists of 17 residues. Trimming at V came to 8 bases and at J to 7 bases, leaving 15 bases not matched to a gene.

The genes are TRBV5-5 and TRBJ2-5, with 8 nucleotides matching TRBD2. Germline CDR1 SGHKS, CDR2 YYEKEE (reference sequence). Trimming removed 0 bases from V and 2 bases from J; junction bases left unmatched: 6. The length of the CDR3 is 16 residues. The CDR3 DNA sequence: TGTGCCAGCAGCTTGGTTCCCGGGGGGGTACAAGAGACCCAGTACTTC. It codes for CASSLVPGGVQETQYF.

V usage is TRBV12-3 or TRBV12-4 and J usage is TRBJ1-4, with no clear D. The CDR3 has 12 amino acids. Trimming removed 4 bases from V and 10 bases from J, with 10 bases in between. The CDR3 bases are TGTGCCAGCAGTTCCGGGGTTGGAAAACTGTTTTTT. It yields the protein CASSSGVGKLFF.

The chain employs TRBV10-3 and TRBJ2-7, with 9 positions matching TRBD2. V was pared by 7 bases and J by 4 bases, with 11 bases of the junction left unmatched. There are 15 residues in the CDR3. Per germline, CDR1 ENHRY and CDR2 SYGVKD. This CDR3 reads CAINGGRDGNYEQYF. The CDR3 DNA is TGTGCCATCAACGGCGGGAGGGACGGAAATTACGAGCAGTACTTC.

CDR3 DNA: TGTGCCAGCAGTTTAGGGACTACTACCGAGCAGTACTTC. Protein sequence: CASSLGTTTEQYF. J is TRBJ2-7 and V is TRBV27; 7 nucleotides agree with TRBD2. CDR3 length equals 13 residues. Germline assignment: CDR1 MNHEY and CDR2 SMNVEV (reference sequence). The J segment lost 6 bases and the V segment lost 2 bases, leaving 4 bases of the junction unmatched.

The genes are TRBV5-4 and TRBJ2-5; D gene uncertain. This CDR3 comprises 12 residues. V lost 0 bases and J lost 5, with 5 bases in between. CDR1 is SGHNT, CDR2 YYREEE, per germline (reference sequence). The CDR3 spells CASSLASETQYF. In DNA, the CDR3 is TGTGCCAGCAGCTTGGCCTCTGAGACCCAGTACTTC.

This chain connects TRBV5-6 to TRBJ1-2; D is unresolved. Germline CDR1 SGHDT, CDR2 YYEEEE. The CDR3 consists of 14 residues. V was clipped by 3 bases and J by 3 bases, with 12 bases between them. The CDR3 DNA reads TGTGCCAGCAGCTCCGGGCCGGACTACTATGGCTACACCTTC. This sequence encodes CASSSGPDYYGYTF.

The chain has TRBV2 and TRBJ1-1, with unresolved D. The CDR3 is made up of 14 amino acids. V was shortened by 3 bases and J by 0 bases, with 8 bases between the two germline ends. The germline V gene has CDR1 SNHLY and CDR2 FYNNEI. Here the CDR3 reads CASSEFYVNTEAFF. CDR3 nucleotide sequence: TGTGCCAGCAGTGAGTTCTACGTGAACACTGAAGCTTTCTTT.

The gene calls are TRBV29-1 and TRBJ1-2, with D perhaps TRBD1 (6 bases). The CDR3 has 14 residues. The V gene lost 1 base and the J gene lost 5 bases, with 14 bases spanning the gap. In germline, CDR1 is SQVTM, CDR2 ANQGSEA. DNA of the CDR3: TGCAGCGTTGAAGGACGCCACAGGGATTATGGCTACACCTTC. It specifies CSVEGRHRDYGYTF.

This chain connects TRBV6-5 to TRBJ1-1; the D gene is possibly TRBD1 (5 bases). This CDR3 spans 13 amino acids. V was cut by 8 bases and J by 1 base, with 11 bases left in between. From germline, CDR1 is MNHEY and CDR2 SVGAGI. CDR3 sequence (DNA): TGTGCCAGCCGCATCAGGGAGAACACTGAAGCTTTCTTT. Amino acids: CASRIRENTEAFF.